The clone carrying this T cell receptor beta chain was counted between two and nine times. This sample is part of a study of cytomegalovirus exposure and HLA in healthy donors. Germline V gene data show CDR1 as MRHNA and CDR2 as SNTAGT. The CDR3 runs to 15 residues. Trimming at V came to 2 bases and at J to 1 base, leaving 2 bases not matched to a gene. The PCR contained 60 Vbeta and 13 Jbeta primers. The assay was immunoSEQ multiplex PCR, and TCRdb's table has in-frame clones only and misses some. This sample carries about 140,000 clones, 75% to 90% of them seen once, and the ten largest clones take about 1.3%.

Sequencing was performed on PBMCs. This clonotype was obtained from a female donor in good health and CMV-seronegative. The rearrangement links TRBV6-4 to TRBJ2-3; 8 bases map to TRBD2. For the CDR3, the DNA is TGTGCCAGCAGTGACGAAGCGGGAGGCACAGATACGCAGTATTTT. Protein product: CASSDEAGGTDTQYF.